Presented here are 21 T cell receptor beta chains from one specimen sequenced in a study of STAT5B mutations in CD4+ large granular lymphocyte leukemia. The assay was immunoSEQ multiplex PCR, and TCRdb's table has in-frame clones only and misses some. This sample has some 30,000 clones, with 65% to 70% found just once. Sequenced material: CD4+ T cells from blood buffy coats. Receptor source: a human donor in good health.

CDR3 amino acids: CASSPDQANTGELFF. The CDR3 DNA sequence: TGTGCCAGCAGCCCGGACCAAGCGAACACCGGGGAGCTGTTTTTT. This chain uses TRBV5-4 with TRBJ2-2; D unresolved. The CDR3 is made up of 15 amino acids. Deletions cut 4 bases from V and 0 bases from J, with 10 bases between. Germline lookup yields CDR1 SGHNT and CDR2 YYREEE (reference sequence).

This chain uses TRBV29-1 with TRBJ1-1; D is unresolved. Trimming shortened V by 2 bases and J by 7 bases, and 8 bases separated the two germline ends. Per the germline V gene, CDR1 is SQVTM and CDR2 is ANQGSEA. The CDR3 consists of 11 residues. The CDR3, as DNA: TGCAGCGTTGAACAGGTTAATGAAGCTTTCTTT. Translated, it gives CSVEQVNEAFF.

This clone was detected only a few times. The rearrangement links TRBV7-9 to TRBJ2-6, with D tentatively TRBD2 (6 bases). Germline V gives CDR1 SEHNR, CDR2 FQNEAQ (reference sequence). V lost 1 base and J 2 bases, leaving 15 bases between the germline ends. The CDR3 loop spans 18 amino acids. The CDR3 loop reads CASSLGGTARAGANVLTF. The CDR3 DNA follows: TGTGCCAGCAGCTTAGGAGGGACTGCGAGAGCTGGGGCCAACGTCCTGACTTTC.

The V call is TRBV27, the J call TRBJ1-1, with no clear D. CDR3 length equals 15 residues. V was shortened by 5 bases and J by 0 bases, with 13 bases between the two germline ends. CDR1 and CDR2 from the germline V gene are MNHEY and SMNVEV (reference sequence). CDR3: CASSPREYLNTEAFF. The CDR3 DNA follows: TGTGCCAGCAGTCCCCGGGAGTATTTGAACACTGAAGCTTTCTTT.

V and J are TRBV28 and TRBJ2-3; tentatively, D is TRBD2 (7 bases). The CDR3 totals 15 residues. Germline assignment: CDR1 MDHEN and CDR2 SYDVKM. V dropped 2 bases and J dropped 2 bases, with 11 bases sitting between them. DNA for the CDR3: TGTGCCAGCAGTTTAGGCGGGGGCGCCACAGATACGCAGTATTTT. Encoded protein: CASSLGGGATDTQYF.

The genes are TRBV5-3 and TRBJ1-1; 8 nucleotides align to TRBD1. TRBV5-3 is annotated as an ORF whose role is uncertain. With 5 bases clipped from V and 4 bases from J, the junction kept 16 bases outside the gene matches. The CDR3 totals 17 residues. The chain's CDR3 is CARSRTSWDRRFTEAFF. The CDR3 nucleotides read TGTGCCAGAAGTCGGACCTCTTGGGACAGGAGGTTCACTGAAGCTTTCTTT.

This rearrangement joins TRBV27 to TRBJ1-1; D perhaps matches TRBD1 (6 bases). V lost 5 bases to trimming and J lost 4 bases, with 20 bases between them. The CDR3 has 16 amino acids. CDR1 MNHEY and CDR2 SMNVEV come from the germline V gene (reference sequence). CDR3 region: CASSPNRGQYATEAFF. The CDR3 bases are TGTGCCAGCAGTCCCAACCGGGGGCAATATGCCACTGAAGCTTTCTTT.

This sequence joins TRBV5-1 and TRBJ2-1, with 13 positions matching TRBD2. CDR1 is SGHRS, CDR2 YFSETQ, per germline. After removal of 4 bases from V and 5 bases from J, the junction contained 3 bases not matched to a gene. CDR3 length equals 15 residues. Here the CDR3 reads CASSRGTSGDNEQFF. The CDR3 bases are TGCGCCAGCAGCCGGGGGACTAGCGGGGACAATGAGCAGTTCTTC.

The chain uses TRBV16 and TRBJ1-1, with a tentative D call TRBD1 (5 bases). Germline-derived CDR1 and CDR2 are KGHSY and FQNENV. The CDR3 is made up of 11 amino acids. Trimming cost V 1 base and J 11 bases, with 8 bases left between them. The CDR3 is CASSQFRGAFF. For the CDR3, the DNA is TGTGCCAGCAGCCAATTTCGGGGGGCTTTCTTT.

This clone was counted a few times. CDR3 nucleotides: TGTGCCAGCAGCCCTAGGACAGGCACCTACGAGCAGTACTTC. Translating it yields CASSPRTGTYEQYF. The genes are TRBV7-8 and TRBJ2-7; TRBD1 matches 7 bases. With 5 bases clipped from V and 2 bases from J, the junction kept 6 bases outside the gene matches. This CDR3 is 14 amino acids long. The germline V gene encodes CDR1 SGHVS and CDR2 FQNEAQ.

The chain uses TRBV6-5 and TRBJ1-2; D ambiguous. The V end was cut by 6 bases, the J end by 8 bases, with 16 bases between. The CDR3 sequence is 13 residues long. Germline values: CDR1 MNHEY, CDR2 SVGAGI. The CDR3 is CASRPHAGRGYTF. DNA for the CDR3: TGTGCCAGCAGGCCTCACGCCGGGAGGGGCTACACCTTC.

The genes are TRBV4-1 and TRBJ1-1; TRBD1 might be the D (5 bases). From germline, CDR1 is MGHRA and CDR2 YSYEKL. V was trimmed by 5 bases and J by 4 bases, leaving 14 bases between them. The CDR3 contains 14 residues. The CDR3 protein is CASSAQGRGTEAFF. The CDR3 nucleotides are TGCGCCAGCAGCGCCCAGGGACGGGGCACTGAAGCTTTCTTT.

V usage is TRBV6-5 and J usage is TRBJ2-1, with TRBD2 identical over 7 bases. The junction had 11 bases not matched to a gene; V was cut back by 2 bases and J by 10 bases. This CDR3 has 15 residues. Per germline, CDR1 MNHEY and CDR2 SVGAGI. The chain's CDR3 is CASSYERGIKGEQFF. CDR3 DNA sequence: TGTGCCAGCAGTTACGAGCGGGGAATCAAAGGGGAGCAGTTCTTC.

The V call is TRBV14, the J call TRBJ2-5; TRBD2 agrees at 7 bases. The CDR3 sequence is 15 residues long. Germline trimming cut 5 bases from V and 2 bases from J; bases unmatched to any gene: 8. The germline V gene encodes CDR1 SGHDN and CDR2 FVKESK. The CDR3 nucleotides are TGTGCCAGCAGCTGGACCACTAGCGCTCAAGAGACCCAGTACTTC. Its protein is CASSWTTSAQETQYF.

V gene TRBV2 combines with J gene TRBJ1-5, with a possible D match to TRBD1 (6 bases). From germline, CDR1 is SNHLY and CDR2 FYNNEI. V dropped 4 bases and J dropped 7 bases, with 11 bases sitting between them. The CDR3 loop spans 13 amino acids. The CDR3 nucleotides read TGTGCCAGCAGTGGTGGGGGCCGGCAGCCCCAGCATTTT. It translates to CASSGGGRQPQHF.

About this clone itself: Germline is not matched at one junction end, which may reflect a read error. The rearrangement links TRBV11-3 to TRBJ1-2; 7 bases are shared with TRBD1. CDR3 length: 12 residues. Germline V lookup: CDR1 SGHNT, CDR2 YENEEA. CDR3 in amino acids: CASSLDRAGYTF. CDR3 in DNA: TGTGCCAGCAGTTTAGACAGGGCCGGCTACACCTTC.

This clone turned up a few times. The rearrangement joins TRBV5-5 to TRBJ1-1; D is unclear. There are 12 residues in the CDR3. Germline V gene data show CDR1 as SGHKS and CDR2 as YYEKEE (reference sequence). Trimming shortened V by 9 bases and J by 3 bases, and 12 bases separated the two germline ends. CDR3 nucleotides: TGTGCCATCCTACGGGAGGACACTGAAGCTTTCTTT. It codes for CAILREDTEAFF.

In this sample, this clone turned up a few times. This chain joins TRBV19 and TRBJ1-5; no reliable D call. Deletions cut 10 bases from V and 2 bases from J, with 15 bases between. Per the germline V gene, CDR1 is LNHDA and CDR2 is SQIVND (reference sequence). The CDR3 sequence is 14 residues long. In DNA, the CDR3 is TGTGCCACCCTGGGAGTTTATGGCAATCAGCCCCAGCATTTT. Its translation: CATLGVYGNQPQHF. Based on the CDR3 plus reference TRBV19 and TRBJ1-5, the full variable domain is DGGITQSPKYLFRKEGQNVTLSCEQNLNHDAMYWYRQDPGQGLRLIYYSQIVNDFQKGDIAEGYSVSREKKESFPLTVTSAQKNPTAFYLCATLGVYGNQPQHFGDGTRLSIL.

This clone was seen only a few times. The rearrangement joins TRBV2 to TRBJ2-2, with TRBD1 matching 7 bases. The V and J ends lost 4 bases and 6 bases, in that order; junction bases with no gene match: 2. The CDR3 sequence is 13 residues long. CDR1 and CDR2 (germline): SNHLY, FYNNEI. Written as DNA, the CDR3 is TGTGCCAGCAGTGGACAGGGATCCGGGGAGCTGTTTTTT. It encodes CASSGQGSGELFF.

CDR3: CASSLGASVGTDTQYF. DNA of the CDR3: TGTGCCAGCAGCTTAGGTGCAAGCGTGGGCACAGATACGCAGTATTTT. The chain combines TRBV7-2 with TRBJ2-3; no clear D. The CDR3 extends over 16 amino acids. The germline gives CDR1 SGHTA, CDR2 FQGNSA. V lost 1 base and J 1 base, leaving 12 bases between the germline ends.

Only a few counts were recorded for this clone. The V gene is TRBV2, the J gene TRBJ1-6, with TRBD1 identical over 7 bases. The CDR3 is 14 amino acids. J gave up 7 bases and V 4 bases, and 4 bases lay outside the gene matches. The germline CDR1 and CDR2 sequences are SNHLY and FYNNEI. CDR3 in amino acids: CASSGRQGNSPLHF. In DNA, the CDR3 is TGTGCCAGCAGTGGGCGACAGGGAAATTCACCCCTCCACTTT.